A selection of T cell receptor beta chains follows, all from one sample in a study of control samples from healthy donors and cancer patients. Using immunoSEQ multiplex PCR, the repertoire was profiled, and TCRdb retains in-frame clones only, with some absent. This table holds 400,000 to 500,000 clones, 80% to 95% found once. The sequencing input was PBMCs. The receptors derive from a man aged 35-49 years with head and neck cancer. The CDR3 runs from the conserved cysteine through the conserved F or W.

cdr3_aa: CASSQRRQGGNQPQHF
cdr3_length: 16
j_call: TRBJ1-5
v_call: TRBV11-2

cdr3_aa: CASSKLGGTGYGYTF
cdr3_length: 15
j_call: TRBJ1-2
v_call: TRBV21-1

cdr3_aa: CASSKRGHLDSGNTIYF
cdr3_length: 17
j_call: TRBJ1-3
v_call: TRBV14

cdr3_aa: CASSPAGGQGTQYF
cdr3_length: 14
j_call: TRBJ2-5
v_call: TRBV25-1

cdr3_aa: CASSLRGQQPQHF
cdr3_length: 13
j_call: TRBJ1-5
v_call: TRBV7-2

cdr3_aa: CASSGSFNTEAFF
cdr3_length: 13
j_call: TRBJ1-1
v_call: TRBV6-6

cdr3_aa: CATSDAGHSNQPQHF
cdr3_length: 15
j_call: TRBJ1-5
v_call: TRBV24-1

cdr3_aa: CASSQGRGGTGELFF
cdr3_length: 15
j_call: TRBJ2-2
v_call: TRBV3-1/TRBV3-2

cdr3_aa: CAWSVKEGYEKLFF
cdr3_length: 14
j_call: TRBJ1-4
v_call: TRBV30

cdr3_aa: CASSLPRAGRNSPLHF
cdr3_length: 16
j_call: TRBJ1-6
v_call: TRBV7-2

cdr3_aa: CASSPPSSQGLYTEAFF
cdr3_length: 17
j_call: TRBJ1-1
v_call: TRBV7-8

cdr3_aa: CASSSRAEQYF
cdr3_length: 11
j_call: TRBJ2-7
v_call: TRBV5-8

cdr3_aa: CASSAGLAGNEQFF
cdr3_length: 14
j_call: TRBJ2-1
v_call: TRBV9

cdr3_aa: CASSPRRQRGTGELFF
cdr3_length: 16
j_call: TRBJ2-2
v_call: TRBV19

cdr3_aa: CAIRTGAPQNIQYF
cdr3_length: 14
j_call: TRBJ2-4
v_call: TRBV9

cdr3_aa: CASSQGGVTDTQYF
cdr3_length: 14
j_call: TRBJ2-3
v_call: TRBV4-3

cdr3_aa: CSAARDRGREQYF
cdr3_length: 13
j_call: TRBJ2-7
v_call: TRBV29-1

cdr3_aa: CASSFHRGSTDTQYF
cdr3_length: 15
j_call: TRBJ2-3
v_call: TRBV28

cdr3_aa: CASSLTRVETDTQYF
cdr3_length: 15
j_call: TRBJ2-3
v_call: TRBV11-2

cdr3_aa: CASSSARYSLNEQFF
cdr3_length: 15
j_call: TRBJ2-1
v_call: TRBV7-2